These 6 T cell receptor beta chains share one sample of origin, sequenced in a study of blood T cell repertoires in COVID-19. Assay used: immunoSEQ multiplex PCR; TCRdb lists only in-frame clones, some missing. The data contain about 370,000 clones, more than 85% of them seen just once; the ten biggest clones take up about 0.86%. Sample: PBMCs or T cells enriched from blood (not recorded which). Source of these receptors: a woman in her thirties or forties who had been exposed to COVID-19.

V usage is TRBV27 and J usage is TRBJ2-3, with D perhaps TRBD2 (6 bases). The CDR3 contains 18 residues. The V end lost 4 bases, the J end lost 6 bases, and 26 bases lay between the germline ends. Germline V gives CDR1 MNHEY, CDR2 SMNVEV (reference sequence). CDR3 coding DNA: TGTGCCAGCAGTTCCAACCCCCTGCGGGGTGGGGGTCCGGATACGCAGTATTTT. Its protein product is CASSSNPLRGGGPDTQYF.

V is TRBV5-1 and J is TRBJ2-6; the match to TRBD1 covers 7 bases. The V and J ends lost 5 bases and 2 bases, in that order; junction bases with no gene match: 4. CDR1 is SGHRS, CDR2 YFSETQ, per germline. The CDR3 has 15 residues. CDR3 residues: CASSRDSAGANVLTF. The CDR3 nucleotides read TGCGCCAGCAGTCGGGACAGTGCTGGGGCCAACGTCCTGACTTTC.

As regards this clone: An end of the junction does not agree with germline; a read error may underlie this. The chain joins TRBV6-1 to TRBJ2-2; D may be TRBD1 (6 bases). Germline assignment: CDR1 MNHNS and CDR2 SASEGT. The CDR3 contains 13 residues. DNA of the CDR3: TGCGGCGGTCAAACAGGGATGAACGGGGAGCTGTTTTTT. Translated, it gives CGGQTGMNGELFF.

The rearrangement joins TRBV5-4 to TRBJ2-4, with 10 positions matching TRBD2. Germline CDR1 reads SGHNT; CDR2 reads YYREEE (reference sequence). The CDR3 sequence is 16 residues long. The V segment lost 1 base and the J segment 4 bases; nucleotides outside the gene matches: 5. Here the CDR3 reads CASSLISGGTKNIQYF. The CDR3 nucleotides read TGTGCCAGCAGCTTGATTAGCGGGGGGACAAAAAACATTCAGTACTTC.

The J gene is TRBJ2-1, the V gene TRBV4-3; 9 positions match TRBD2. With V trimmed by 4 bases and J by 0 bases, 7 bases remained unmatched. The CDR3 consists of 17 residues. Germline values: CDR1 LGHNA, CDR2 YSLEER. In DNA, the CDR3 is TGCGCCAGCAGCCCACTAGCGGGCCCAAGCTCCTACAATGAGCAGTTCTTC. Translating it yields CASSPLAGPSSYNEQFF.

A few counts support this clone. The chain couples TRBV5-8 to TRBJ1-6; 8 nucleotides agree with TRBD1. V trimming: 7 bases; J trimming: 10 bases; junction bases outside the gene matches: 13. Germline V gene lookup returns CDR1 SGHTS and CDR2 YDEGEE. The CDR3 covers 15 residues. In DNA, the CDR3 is TGTGCCAGCTGGACGTCAGGGGGCAGTGGATCACCCCTCCACTTT. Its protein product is CASWTSGGSGSPLHF.